A single sample is the source of the 16 T cell receptor beta chains below, sequenced in a study of cytomegalovirus exposure and HLA in healthy donors. PCR employed 60 Vbeta and 13 Jbeta primers. The table came from immunoSEQ multiplex PCR; TCRdb's copy has only in-frame clones and leaves some out. The sample lists about 150,000 clones; 70% to 90% were seen once. Sequenced: PBMCs. These TCRs come from a woman between 40 and 50 years old in good health and CMV-seropositive.

In its sample, this clone was seen once. This CDR3 reads CASSLARLAGVAGELFF. The CDR3 nucleotides read TGTGCCAGCAGCTTAGCTCGCCTAGCGGGAGTTGCCGGGGAGCTGTTTTTT. This chain joins TRBV11-2 and TRBJ2-2; TRBD2 matches 10 bases. This CDR3 is 17 amino acids long. The J segment lost 6 bases and the V segment lost 1 base, leaving 8 bases of the junction unmatched. Germline loops: CDR1 SGHAT, CDR2 FQNNGV. Full variable domain (remainder filled in from reference TRBV11-2 and TRBJ2-2): EAGVAQSPRYKIIEKRQSVAFWCNPISGHATLYWYQQILGQGPKLLIQFQNNGVVDDSQLPKDRFSAERLKGVDSTLKIQPAKLEDSAVYLCASSLARLAGVAGELFFGEGSRLTVL.

V gene TRBV28 combines with J gene TRBJ2-5; TRBD2 is a possible D gene (6 bases). V was clipped by 5 bases and J by 2 bases, with 15 bases between them. There are 15 residues in the CDR3. Looked up from germline, CDR1 is MDHEN and CDR2 is SYDVKM. CDR3 region: CASSPQLAGQETQYF. CDR3 sequence (DNA): TGTGCCAGCAGTCCGCAACTAGCAGGGCAAGAGACCCAGTACTTC.

The chain employs TRBV19 and TRBJ2-3, with 8 bases identical to TRBD2. The CDR3 runs to 15 residues. With V trimmed by 3 bases and J by 4 bases, 6 bases remained unmatched. The germline V gene has CDR1 LNHDA and CDR2 SQIVND (reference sequence). CDR3 region: CASSISGGGADTQYF. The DNA of the CDR3 is TGTGCCAGTAGTATTTCGGGAGGGGGTGCAGATACGCAGTATTTT.

This rearrangement joins TRBV19 to TRBJ2-1; 10 bases agree with TRBD2. Germline loops: CDR1 LNHDA, CDR2 SQIVND (reference sequence). The CDR3 loop spans 15 amino acids. V lost 7 bases, J lost 12 bases, and 15 bases stayed unmatched. CDR3 bases: TGTGCCAGTAACCCGCGGACTAGCGGACCAAACGTGCAGTTCTTC. As protein: CASNPRTSGPNVQFF.

The chain joins TRBV7-8 to TRBJ1-1; 7 bases agree with TRBD1. CDR1 is SGHVS, CDR2 FQNEAQ, per germline. Losses at the gene ends were 5 bases for V and 1 base for J; bases not matched to a gene: 4. CDR3 size: 14 residues. In DNA, the CDR3 is TGTGCCAGCAGCCCAGGGACAGCGAACACTGAAGCTTTCTTT. Protein product: CASSPGTANTEAFF.

The rearrangement uses TRBV28 and TRBJ2-5; unclear D gene. The end of the DNA aligns better with TRBJ2-7, so the J call may be wrong. This CDR3 comprises 16 residues. CDR1 MDHEN and CDR2 SYDVKM come from the germline V gene. CDR3 DNA sequence: TGTGCCAGCAGTCGCCTTCCCGTGCTAGTACCCTACGAGCAGTACTTC. Its protein is CASSRLPVLVPYEQYF.

The chain employs TRBV30 and TRBJ2-7, with D perhaps TRBD2 (5 bases). Trimming pared 2 bases from V and 4 bases from J, leaving 12 bases between. The CDR3 is 13 amino acids. CDR1 is GTSNPN, CDR2 SVGIG, per germline (reference sequence). Written as DNA, the CDR3 is TGTGCCTGGAGTCTGGAGGCAGTATACGAGCAGTACTTC. Its protein is CAWSLEAVYEQYF.

This clone was detected once. The chain couples TRBV6-6 to TRBJ1-1; D is possibly TRBD1 (5 bases). V gave up 6 bases and J gave up 1 base, with 18 bases separating them. This CDR3 has 16 residues. CDR1 is MNHNY and CDR2 is SVGAGI in the germline V gene (reference sequence). CDR3 loop: CASSRRLRQRNTEAFF. The DNA for the CDR3 is TGTGCCAGCAGCCGCCGACTTAGACAGAGGAACACTGAAGCTTTCTTT.

This chain connects TRBV11-2 to TRBJ2-5; D might be TRBD2 (6 bases). CDR1 SGHAT and CDR2 FQNNGV come from the germline V gene. Trimming removed 5 bases at V and 4 bases at J, with 14 bases between. This CDR3 is built from 14 residues. CDR3 residues: CASSATPGGETQYF. For the CDR3, the DNA is TGTGCCAGCAGCGCTACGCCCGGGGGAGAGACCCAGTACTTC.

V usage is TRBV4-1 and J usage is TRBJ1-5, with a weak D call TRBD1 (6 bases). Trimming shortened V by 4 bases and J by 3 bases, and 10 bases separated the two germline ends. The CDR3 extends over 14 amino acids. CDR1 is MGHRA and CDR2 is YSYEKL in the germline V gene. The CDR3 spells CASSPGTHNQPQHF. CDR3 bases: TGCGCCAGCAGCCCCGGGACACACAATCAGCCCCAGCATTTT.

The rearrangement uses TRBV4-2 and TRBJ2-1; D is perhaps TRBD2 (6 bases). V lost 4 bases and J 8 bases, leaving 18 bases between the germline ends. Germline assignment: CDR1 LGHNA and CDR2 YNFKEQ. The CDR3 has 15 residues. The CDR3 here is CASSPRDSWSDEQFF. In DNA form, the CDR3 reads TGTGCCAGCAGCCCCCGGGACTCGTGGTCGGATGAGCAGTTCTTC.

In nucleotides, the CDR3 is TGTGCCAGTAGTTTGGGACAGGGGAGGAACATTCAGTACTTC. Protein sequence: CASSLGQGRNIQYF. This sequence joins TRBV19 and TRBJ2-4, with 10 bases identical to TRBD1. This CDR3 has 14 residues. CDR1 is LNHDA, CDR2 SQIVND, per germline (reference sequence). Trimming took 5 bases from V and 7 from J; bases not matched to a gene: 5.

The chain employs TRBV18 and TRBJ2-7; TRBD1 might be the D (6 bases). This CDR3 comprises 13 residues. From germline, CDR1 is KGHSH and CDR2 LQKENI. Between the trimmed V and J ends, which lost 6 bases and 0 bases, there was a span of 9 bases. The CDR3 reads CASSLDSSYEQYF. CDR3 coding DNA: TGTGCCAGCTCGCTGGACAGCTCCTACGAGCAGTACTTC.

Written as DNA, the CDR3 is TGTGCCAGCAGTACCCCATGGGTAGAGGGGGTGAACACTGAAGCTTTCTTT. It encodes CASSTPWVEGVNTEAFF. The V gene is TRBV27, the J gene TRBJ1-1; D is possibly TRBD1 (6 bases). V lost 5 bases, J lost 0 bases, and 19 bases lay in between. Germline V gives CDR1 MNHEY, CDR2 SMNVEV (reference sequence). The CDR3 runs to 17 residues.

This clone was counted only a few times. V usage is TRBV28 and J usage is TRBJ2-1; 11 nucleotides line up with TRBD2. The V segment lost 6 bases and the J segment 5 bases; nucleotides outside the gene matches: 9. The germline CDR1 and CDR2 sequences are MDHEN and SYDVKM. The CDR3 is 16 residues long. The chain's CDR3 is CASRSTLAGANNEQFF. The CDR3 DNA follows: TGTGCCAGCAGGTCCACACTAGCGGGGGCTAACAATGAGCAGTTCTTC.

In this sample, this clone turned up a few times. The chain combines TRBV5-1 with TRBJ2-1; TRBD2 matches 14 bases. V trimming: 4 bases; J trimming: 4 bases; junction bases outside the gene matches: 4. Germline CDR1 is SGHRS and CDR2 is YFSETQ. The CDR3 spans 16 residues. This chain's CDR3 is CASSGGLAGGYNEQFF. The CDR3, as DNA: TGCGCCAGCAGCGGAGGACTAGCGGGGGGTTACAATGAGCAGTTCTTC.